This record looks at one T cell receptor (beta chain) sequence and its context. Antigen specificity is unknown. The record originates from a study of cytomegalovirus exposure and HLA in healthy donors. Study-wide findings and caveats: Despite most TCR sequences being rare, some public TCRs occurred in many donors. Reports indicated that the classifier achieved high specificity and sensitivity in diagnosing cytomegalovirus status.

CDR3 size: 13 residues. From germline, CDR1 is SGHRS and CDR2 YFSETQ. V lost 0 bases and J 2 bases, leaving 6 bases between the germline ends. Some clones are missing from TCRdb's copy, which holds only in-frame ones; the method was immunoSEQ multiplex PCR. This table has 140,000 or so clones, approximately 90% appearing once. The chain recombines TRBV5-1 with TRBJ2-7, with a tentative D call TRBD1 (5 bases). This sequence originates from a man between 18 and 29 years old in good health and CMV-seronegative. Sequences were obtained from PBMCs. CDR3 protein: CASSLGRAYEQYF. DNA for the CDR3: TGCGCCAGCAGCTTGGGCAGGGCCTACGAGCAGTACTTC.